This T cell receptor (beta chain) is from a study of blood T cell repertoires in COVID-19. Study in general: Acute and convalescent COVID-19 specimens originated in the United States, Italy and Spain. Nucleic acid was either cDNA or gDNA, and it came from T cells, B-cell-depleted T cells, or PBMCs.

In the authors' methods: Nucleated cell counts were estimated from reference gene primer amplification. Method: immunoSEQ multiplex PCR; TCRdb's copy keeps in-frame clones and lacks some. D and trimming come from the DNA, and the V and J calls and clone size come from that table. The sample has 150,000 to 250,000 clones; about 80% are singletons. This CDR3 has 15 amino acids. From germline, CDR1 is GTSNPN and CDR2 SVGIG (reference sequence). The V segment lost 1 base and the J segment 4 bases; nucleotides outside the gene matches: 4. The rearrangement uses TRBV30 and TRBJ2-3; TRBD1 matches 11 bases. What was sequenced was peripheral blood. The clonotype originates from a human donor with acute or convalescent COVID-19. The donor label of this sample is uncertain. The DNA for the CDR3 is TGTGCCTGGAGTGCCGGGACAGGGGGTTCAGATACGCAGTATTTT. Translating gives CAWSAGTGGSDTQYF.